These 16 T cell receptor beta chains were sequenced from one sample in a study of cytomegalovirus exposure and HLA in healthy donors. Use of 60 Vbeta and 13 Jbeta primers characterized the PCR. Here immunoSEQ multiplex PCR was the method, and the copy in TCRdb shows in-frame clones only, minus some. The sample yields roughly 170,000 clones, around 80% seen once. The specimen sequenced was PBMCs. Receptor source: a female donor in good health and CMV-seronegative.

The chain links TRBV11-2 to TRBJ2-3; D is possibly TRBD2 (5 bases). The CDR3 spans 16 residues. Germline CDR1 is SGHAT and CDR2 is FQNNGV. Trimming left V 9 bases short and J 3 bases short, with 22 bases between. The CDR3: CASTEAGLLRTDTQYF. In DNA form, the CDR3 reads TGTGCCAGTACGGAGGCCGGACTTCTGAGGACAGATACGCAGTATTTT.

The chain recombines TRBV13 with TRBJ2-1; D is possibly TRBD1 (6 bases). This CDR3 is 14 amino acids long. Between the trimmed V and J ends, which lost 5 bases and 5 bases, there was a span of 13 bases. Looked up from germline, CDR1 is PRHDT and CDR2 is FYEKMQ (reference sequence). The CDR3 here is CASSRDTDHNEQFF. CDR3 nucleotides: TGTGCCAGCAGCCGGGACACAGATCACAATGAGCAGTTCTTC. The full variable domain, in which reference TRBV13 and TRBJ2-1 provide the parts outside the CDR3, is AAGVIQSPRHLIKEKRETATLKCYPIPRHDTVYWYQQGPGQDPQFLISFYEKMQSDKGSIPDRFSAQQFSDYHSELNMSSLELGDSALYFCASSRDTDHNEQFFGPGTRLTVL.

This chain links TRBV7-2 with TRBJ2-1; TRBD2 aligns across 8 bases. The CDR3 has 15 amino acids. V lost 4 bases, J lost 5 bases, and 7 bases stayed unmatched. Germline values: CDR1 SGHTA, CDR2 FQGNSA. CDR3 region: CASSSMGAGDNEQFF. CDR3 nucleotides: TGTGCCAGCAGCTCCATGGGAGCGGGAGACAATGAGCAGTTCTTC.

The rearrangement uses TRBV5-8 and TRBJ1-2, with 12 bases that match TRBD1. V shed 0 bases and J 14 bases; nucleotides not matched to a gene: 8. The CDR3 is made up of 14 amino acids. Germline CDR1 reads SGHTS; CDR2 reads YDEGEE. CDR3 sequence: CASSLAGGQGARTF. The CDR3 bases are TGTGCCAGCAGCTTGGCCGGGGGACAGGGGGCCAGGACCTTC.

The chain recombines TRBV5-6 with TRBJ1-2; a weak D match, TRBD1 (5 bases). The V end lost 7 bases, the J end lost 3 bases, and 19 bases lay between the germline ends. This CDR3 region has 15 residues. CDR1 SGHDT and CDR2 YYEEEE come from the germline V gene. CDR3 sequence reads: CASSRATRADYGYTF. The DNA of the CDR3 is TGTGCCAGCTCTAGGGCAACCAGGGCGGACTATGGCTACACCTTC.

V usage is TRBV30 and J usage is TRBJ2-2; TRBD2 agrees at 8 bases. CDR3 length: 15 amino acids. The V gene's germline CDR1 is GTSNPN and CDR2 SVGIG (reference sequence). With V trimmed by 3 bases and J by 4 bases, 7 bases remained unmatched. The CDR3 loop is CAWRGGLVVTGELFF. The CDR3 DNA is TGTGCCTGGAGGGGGGGACTAGTTGTCACCGGGGAGCTGTTTTTT. The full variable domain, its missing parts supplied by reference TRBV30 and TRBJ2-2, is SQTIHQWPATLVQPVGSPLSLECTVEGTSNPNLYWYRQAAGRGLQLLFYSVGIGQISSEVPQNLSASRPQDRQFILSSKKLLLSDSGFYLCAWRGGLVVTGELFFGEGSRLTVL.

The rearrangement uses TRBV7-8 and TRBJ1-1; 9 positions agree with TRBD1. CDR1 is SGHVS and CDR2 is FQNEAQ in the germline V gene. CDR3 length equals 14 residues. The ends lost 5 bases at V and 3 bases at J; junction bases unmatched: 4. As DNA, the CDR3 is TGTGCCAGCAGCGACGGACAGGGGCACACTGAAGCTTTCTTT. Amino acid sequence: CASSDGQGHTEAFF.

The CDR3: CAWSFSRTPGETQYF. The CDR3 DNA sequence: TGTGCCTGGAGTTTCTCTAGGACACCCGGGGAGACCCAGTACTTC. The chain recombines TRBV30 with TRBJ2-5; a weak D match, TRBD1 (5 bases). Germline V gene sequence: CDR1 GTSNPN, CDR2 SVGIG (reference sequence). V lost 2 bases, J lost 5 bases, and 18 bases lay in between. The CDR3 contains 15 residues.

The J gene is TRBJ2-3, the V gene TRBV2, with 10 nucleotides matching TRBD2. The CDR3 is 15 residues long. V gave up 6 bases and J gave up 2 bases; unmatched junction bases: 5. Germline V gives CDR1 SNHLY, CDR2 FYNNEI. This chain's CDR3 is CASRASGGTTDTQYF. CDR3 in DNA: TGTGCCAGCAGGGCTAGCGGGGGAACCACAGATACGCAGTATTTT.

The chain carries TRBV19 and TRBJ2-7; TRBD2 aligns across 8 bases. Germline V gene data show CDR1 as LNHDA and CDR2 as SQIVND (reference sequence). The length of the CDR3 is 14 residues. Unmatched junction bases numbered 5, after V lost 4 bases and J lost 3 bases. CDR3 DNA sequence: TGTGCCAGTAGTACGGGAGGGGCGCGCTACGAGCAGTACTTC. Amino acids: CASSTGGARYEQYF.

V gene TRBV10-1 combines with J gene TRBJ1-1, with D possibly TRBD1 on 5 matching bases. Germline V lookup: CDR1 WNHNN, CDR2 SYGVQD (reference sequence). The CDR3 has 14 residues. Trimming left V 0 bases short and J 10 bases short, with 15 bases between. CDR3 sequence (DNA): TGCGCCAGCAGTGAGTCGATTGGGGGGGGTCCAGCTTTCTTT. Protein: CASSESIGGGPAFF.

The chain employs TRBV4-2 and TRBJ2-7, with D perhaps matching TRBD2 (6 bases). This CDR3 region has 15 residues. The V and J ends lost 0 bases and 4 bases respectively, with 13 bases between them. Germline lookup yields CDR1 LGHNA and CDR2 YNFKEQ. The CDR3 reads CASSQDYTGEYEQYF. DNA of the CDR3: TGTGCCAGCAGCCAAGATTATACGGGAGAATACGAGCAGTACTTC.

The V and J genes are TRBV7-2 and TRBJ2-7; no clear D gene. Germline V gene lookup returns CDR1 SGHTA and CDR2 FQGNSA. V gave up 5 bases and J gave up 2 bases, with 7 bases separating them. This CDR3 has 12 residues. The CDR3 bases are TGTGCCAGCAGCCCAGAAACCTACGAGCAGTACTTC. It codes for CASSPETYEQYF. Complete variable domain (other parts from reference TRBV7-2 and TRBJ2-7): GAGVSQSPSNKVTEKGKDVELRCDPISGHTALYWYRQSLGQGLEFLIYFQGNSAPDKSGLPSDRFSAERTGGSVSTLTIQRTQQEDSAVYLCASSPETYEQYFGPGTRLTVT.

The gene calls are TRBV4-3 and TRBJ2-6, with 9 bases identical to TRBD1. V lost 0 bases, J lost 0 bases, and 3 bases stayed unmatched. This CDR3 spans 18 amino acids. Germline V gives CDR1 LGHNA, CDR2 YSLEER. In DNA, the CDR3 is TGCGCCAGCAGCCAAGATCCGACAGGGGGCTCTGGGGCCAACGTCCTGACTTTC. Translating it yields CASSQDPTGGSGANVLTF.

This clone appeared once. The chain employs TRBV19 and TRBJ2-7; no clear D. This CDR3 is 13 amino acids long. V lost 4 bases and J 2 bases, leaving 9 bases between the germline ends. Germline CDR1 is LNHDA and CDR2 is SQIVND (reference sequence). The CDR3 loop reads CASSKTLAYEQYF. The CDR3 DNA is TGTGCCAGTAGTAAAACTCTAGCCTACGAGCAGTACTTC.

The gene calls are TRBV11-3 and TRBJ2-7; D perhaps matches TRBD2 (7 bases). The V gene lost 5 bases and the J gene lost 6 bases, with 11 bases spanning the gap. The CDR3 consists of 12 residues. Germline CDR1 and CDR2: SGHNT and YENEEA. The CDR3 is CASSRGAAEQYF. The CDR3 DNA sequence: TGTGCCAGCAGCCGGGGGGCAGCCGAGCAGTACTTC. The entire variable domain, with the rest obtained from reference TRBV11-3 and TRBJ2-7, is as follows: EAGVVQSPRYKIIEKKQPVAFWCNPISGHNTLYWYLQNLGQGPELLIRYENEEAVDDSQLPKDRFSAERLKGVDSTLKIQPAELGDSAVYLCASSRGAAEQYFGPGTRLTVT.